This entry lists 28 T cell receptor beta chains sequenced from one sample in a study of blood T cell repertoires in COVID-19. TCRdb's table, derived via immunoSEQ multiplex PCR, lists solely in-frame clones and lacks some. Among more than 250,000 clones listed, 90% were seen once. The sequenced sample consisted of PBMCs or T cells enriched from blood (not recorded which). The receptors derive from a woman aged 18-29 years with acute COVID-19.

This rearrangement joins TRBV2 to TRBJ1-2; D is ambiguous. Germline V gene lookup returns CDR1 SNHLY and CDR2 FYNNEI. The CDR3 is 12 amino acids. V was shortened by 4 bases and J by 2 bases, with 5 bases between the two germline ends. CDR3 residues: CASSGQNYGYTF. The CDR3 DNA reads as TGTGCCAGCAGTGGGCAGAACTATGGCTACACCTTC. The whole variable domain, remainder taken from reference TRBV2 and TRBJ1-2, is EPEVTQTPSHQVTQMGQEVILRCVPISNHLYFYWYRQILGQKVEFLVSFYNNEISEKSEIFDDQFSVERPDGSNFTLKIRSTKLEDSAMYFCASSGQNYGYTFGSGTRLTVV.

In DNA, the CDR3 is TGTGCCAGTAGTATCGGGACAGGGGGTCATAAAGGGGAAAAACTGTTTTTT. Protein sequence: CASSIGTGGHKGEKLFF. The V and J genes are TRBV19 and TRBJ1-4, with 11 bases that match TRBD1. Germline V gene lookup returns CDR1 LNHDA and CDR2 SQIVND (reference sequence). Trimming removed 3 bases from V and 8 bases from J; junction bases left unmatched: 11. The CDR3 totals 17 residues.

V and J are TRBV6-1 and TRBJ2-2; D is perhaps TRBD1 (5 bases). The CDR3 runs 14 residues. Germline CDR1 MNHNS, CDR2 SASEGT. V lost 3 bases to trimming and J lost 2 bases, with 7 bases between them. CDR3 nucleotide sequence: TGTGCCAGCAGTGACCAGGGAAACACCGGGGAGCTGTTTTTT. Protein product: CASSDQGNTGELFF.

This rearrangement joins TRBV7-8 to TRBJ2-3; no clear D. Deletions cut 0 bases from V and 1 base from J, with 5 bases between. The CDR3 contains 14 residues. CDR1 and CDR2 (germline): SGHVS, FQNEAQ. Here the CDR3 DNA reads TGTGCCAGCAGCTTAGCCCAGGGCACAGATACGCAGTATTTT. Residues: CASSLAQGTDTQYF.

This clone is a singleton in its sample. The chain uses TRBV27 and TRBJ2-7; D call uncertain. Germline V CDR1 and CDR2: MNHEY, SMNVEV (reference sequence). There are 14 residues in the CDR3. The V end lost 5 bases, the J end lost 2 bases, and 13 bases lay between the germline ends. The CDR3 coding sequence is TGTGCCAGCAGTCCCACCCAGGCAGCCTACGAGCAGTACTTC. It is translated as CASSPTQAAYEQYF.

The rearrangement joins TRBV7-8 to TRBJ1-1; D is unresolved. Germline assignment: CDR1 SGHVS and CDR2 FQNEAQ. There are 15 residues in the CDR3. The V gene lost 4 bases and the J gene lost 3 bases, with 15 bases spanning the gap. CDR3 nucleotide sequence: TGTGCCAGCAGCTCGGGGAGTAGGGTGTACACTGAAGCTTTCTTT. This gives the protein CASSSGSRVYTEAFF.

The table lists this clone with a count of one. The V and J genes are TRBV6-4 and TRBJ1-4; D remains unclear. V lost 5 bases to trimming and J lost 4 bases, with 14 bases between them. Germline V gene lookup returns CDR1 MRHNA and CDR2 SNTAGT. This CDR3 spans 15 amino acids. CDR3 in DNA: TGTGCCAGCAGTCCCACGCCGAGTGGTAATGAAAAACTGTTTTTT. It yields the protein CASSPTPSGNEKLFF.

This clone was found a few times. CDR3 DNA: TGTGCCACCAGGGGACAGGGTGAAGTTCATGGCTACACCTTC. It is translated as CATRGQGEVHGYTF. The V gene is TRBV15, the J gene TRBJ1-2; the match to TRBD1 covers 9 bases. V lost 6 bases and J lost 6; bases outside the gene matches: 8. CDR3 size: 14 residues. Germline-derived CDR1 and CDR2 are LNHNV and YYDKDF (reference sequence). Complete variable domain (other parts from reference TRBV15 and TRBJ1-2): DAMVIQNPRYQVTQFGKPVTLSCSQTLNHNVMYWYQQKSSQAPKLLFHYYDKDFNNEADTPDNFQSRRPNTSFCFLDIRSPGLGDTAMYLCATRGQGEVHGYTFGSGTRLTVV.

This clone has only a few counts. V usage is TRBV6-2 or TRBV6-3 and J usage is TRBJ1-1; D call uncertain. The germline CDR1 and CDR2 sequences are MNHEY and SVGEGT. Between the trimmed V and J ends, which lost 2 bases and 1 base, there was a span of 11 bases. The CDR3 covers 15 residues. The CDR3: CASSYLLRQNTEAFF. The CDR3 nucleotides are TGTGCCAGCAGTTACCTCCTTCGACAGAACACTGAAGCTTTCTTT.

The rearrangement joins TRBV4-3 to TRBJ1-5; D is undetermined. The V and J ends lost 0 bases and 1 base respectively, with 7 bases between them. CDR3 length: 15 residues. CDR1 and CDR2 (germline): LGHNA, YSLEER. CDR3 in amino acids: CASSQDHPSNQPQHF. The CDR3 DNA reads TGCGCCAGCAGCCAAGATCATCCAAGCAATCAGCCCCAGCATTTT.

This sequence joins TRBV24-1 and TRBJ2-3, with D perhaps TRBD1 (5 bases). V lost 4 bases and J 5 bases, leaving 33 bases between the germline ends. Germline V gene sequence: CDR1 KGHDR, CDR2 SFDVKD. CDR3 length equals 21 residues. CDR3 protein: CATSDLQTGRLFPSLGDTQYF. Written as DNA, the CDR3 is TGTGCCACCAGTGACCTCCAAACAGGACGCTTATTTCCGTCCCTTGGAGATACGCAGTATTTT.

The chain is built from TRBV28 and TRBJ2-5; 9 bases agree with TRBD2. Germline CDR1 and CDR2: MDHEN and SYDVKM. The J segment lost 4 bases and the V segment lost 5 bases, leaving 5 bases of the junction unmatched. CDR3 length: 14 residues. CDR3 region: CASSGAGGLETQYF. The DNA of the CDR3 is TGTGCCAGCAGTGGAGCGGGGGGATTAGAGACCCAGTACTTC.

The chain has TRBV6-2 or TRBV6-3 and TRBJ1-1; D gene unclear. CDR3 length equals 13 residues. Trimming cost V 5 bases and J 4 bases, with 11 bases left between them. Germline CDR1 is MNHEY and CDR2 is SVGEGT. This CDR3 is CASSRSGFTEAFF. The DNA of the CDR3 is TGTGCCAGCAGTCGGTCGGGGTTCACTGAAGCTTTCTTT.

The J gene is TRBJ2-6, the V gene TRBV18; TRBD1 aligns across 7 bases. Trimming took 2 bases from V and 0 from J; bases not matched to a gene: 13. Per the germline V gene, CDR1 is KGHSH and CDR2 is LQKENI. This CDR3 region has 20 residues. In DNA form, the CDR3 reads TGTGCCAGCTCACCAACACTAGGACAGGCTGCAACCTCTGGGGCCAACGTCCTGACTTTC. Translation gives CASSPTLGQAATSGANVLTF.

The rearrangement uses TRBV29-1 and TRBJ2-1, with TRBD2 identical over 7 bases. The CDR3 is made up of 15 amino acids. The ends lost 3 bases at V and 1 base at J; junction bases unmatched: 6. Germline assignment: CDR1 SQVTM and CDR2 ANQGSEA. As DNA, the CDR3 is TGCAGCGTTGAGGCGGGAGTGGGTTCCTACAATGAGCAGTTCTTC. This gives the protein CSVEAGVGSYNEQFF.

This clone was seen only once. This sequence joins TRBV14 and TRBJ2-3; no firm D call. Per germline, CDR1 SGHDN and CDR2 FVKESK. V lost 2 bases and J lost 5, with 20 bases in between. This CDR3 spans 17 amino acids. As DNA, the CDR3 is TGTGCCAGCAGCCAACGTCTTTTTTCGGGTTTTGGAGATACGCAGTATTTT. Protein product: CASSQRLFSGFGDTQYF.

This rearrangement joins TRBV6-5 to TRBJ2-7, with D possibly being TRBD2 (5 bases). CDR1 is MNHEY, CDR2 SVGAGI, per germline. V was trimmed by 11 bases and J by 4 bases, leaving 21 bases between them. CDR3 length: 14 residues. Written as DNA, the CDR3 is TGTGCCGCCGAGGACGGGGTCCGTCAGTACGAGCAGTACTTC. Residues: CAAEDGVRQYEQYF.

The chain couples TRBV7-9 to TRBJ1-2; 8 bases agree with TRBD1. Germline V gives CDR1 SEHNR, CDR2 FQNEAQ (reference sequence). The J segment lost 6 bases and the V segment lost 1 base, leaving 4 bases of the junction unmatched. The CDR3 sequence is 14 residues long. The CDR3 DNA sequence: TGTGCCAGCAGCTTAGGGGCAGGGGGCGATGGCTACACCTTC. The encoded protein is CASSLGAGGDGYTF.

This clone occurred once. The genes are TRBV18 and TRBJ2-7; 10 bases align to TRBD2. The germline V gene has CDR1 KGHSH and CDR2 LQKENI. Trimming took 3 bases from V and 7 from J; bases not matched to a gene: 15. The length of the CDR3 is 17 residues. CDR3 nucleotide sequence: TGTGCCAGCTCACCCCCCCGGGGCCTAGCGGGAGTTGATGAGCAGTACTTC. It encodes CASSPPRGLAGVDEQYF.

This clone was seen once. This rearrangement joins TRBV28 to TRBJ2-2; TRBD1 agrees at 7 bases. CDR3 size: 16 residues. Germline assignment: CDR1 MDHEN and CDR2 SYDVKM. The J segment lost 1 base and the V segment lost 5 bases, leaving 7 bases of the junction unmatched. CDR3 nucleotide sequence: TGTGCCAGCAGTCTAACAGGGGTATGGAACACCGGGGAGCTGTTTTTT. It codes for CASSLTGVWNTGELFF.

Comment on this clone: The sample holds other DNA sequences that translate to the same CDR3. The CDR3 nucleotides are TGTGCCTGGAGTGTACAGGGGCAGCCCCAGCATTTT. Translated: CAWSVQGQPQHF. The chain employs TRBV30 and TRBJ1-5; 7 positions match TRBD1. Trimming cost V 0 bases and J 7 bases; bases outside gene matches: 0. Germline loops: CDR1 GTSNPN, CDR2 SVGIG (reference sequence). The CDR3 has 12 amino acids.

This rearrangement joins TRBV18 to TRBJ2-7; D might be TRBD2 (6 bases). The CDR3 extends over 15 amino acids. The germline V gene has CDR1 KGHSH and CDR2 LQKENI. V gave up 3 bases and J gave up 2 bases, with 14 bases separating them. CDR3 amino acids: CASSPNSGPPYEQYF. The CDR3 DNA reads TGTGCCAGCTCACCCAACAGCGGGCCCCCCTACGAGCAGTACTTC.

This clone showed up just once. The J gene is TRBJ1-1, the V gene TRBV27; perhaps TRBD1 as D (5 bases). The CDR3 runs to 13 residues. Looked up from germline, CDR1 is MNHEY and CDR2 is SMNVEV (reference sequence). V lost 5 bases, J lost 5 bases, and 12 bases lay in between. The CDR3 DNA follows: TGTGCCAGCAGTCCAAGCGGGGGGACTGAAGCTTTCTTT. As protein: CASSPSGGTEAFF.

This clone was seen a handful of times. This chain connects TRBV24-1 to TRBJ2-3; D is perhaps TRBD1 (8 bases). Germline V CDR1 and CDR2: KGHDR, SFDVKD. This CDR3 is 15 amino acids long. The V and J ends lost 3 bases and 2 bases respectively, with 11 bases between them. CDR3 DNA: TGTGCCACCAGTGATACAGGGGGGGACACAGATACGCAGTATTTT. It encodes CATSDTGGDTDTQYF.

In the case of this clone: Other DNA variants within this sample encode the same CDR3. The J gene is TRBJ2-3, the V gene TRBV7-9; TRBD2 matches at 10 bases. V gave up 6 bases and J gave up 1 base; unmatched junction bases: 4. Germline CDR1 and CDR2: SEHNR and FQNEAQ (reference sequence). The CDR3 is 15 amino acids. CDR3 sequence: CASSTGTSGTDTQYF. The DNA of the CDR3 is TGTGCCAGCAGTACTGGGACTAGCGGCACAGATACGCAGTATTTT.

V and J are TRBV30 and TRBJ2-7; 7 bases agree with TRBD2. The CDR3 spans 15 residues. In germline, CDR1 is GTSNPN, CDR2 SVGIG (reference sequence). V shed 1 base and J 1 base; nucleotides not matched to a gene: 7. CDR3 region: CAWSDGREFSYEQYF. The CDR3 DNA is TGTGCCTGGAGTGATGGGCGGGAGTTTTCCTACGAGCAGTACTTC.

The chain joins TRBV27 to TRBJ2-7; 7 bases are a match to TRBD2. Germline assignment: CDR1 MNHEY and CDR2 SMNVEV (reference sequence). The junction had 6 bases not matched to a gene; V was cut back by 2 bases and J by 5 bases. CDR3 length equals 14 residues. The CDR3 region is CASSLMAGVHEQYF. Here the CDR3 DNA reads TGTGCCAGCAGTTTAATGGCGGGAGTGCACGAGCAGTACTTC.

This clone has just a few counts. The chain couples TRBV19 to TRBJ2-3; 8 bases line up with TRBD2. The length of the CDR3 is 16 residues. V was clipped by 3 bases and J by 0 bases; unmatched bases: 5. From germline, CDR1 is LNHDA and CDR2 SQIVND (reference sequence). The CDR3 protein is CASSMFPSGSTDTQYF. The DNA of the CDR3 is TGTGCCAGTAGTATGTTTCCTAGCGGGAGCACAGATACGCAGTATTTT.